This T cell receptor (beta chain) was recorded in a study of control samples from healthy donors and cancer patients. CDR1 and CDR2 (germline): SGHRS, YFSETQ. The CDR3 totals 11 residues. V lost 3 bases to trimming and J lost 1 base, with 2 bases between them. Sequenced by immunoSEQ multiplex PCR; TCRdb stores in-frame clones only, minus some. The sample holds around 110,000 clones, 93% seen once. The rearrangement links TRBV5-1 to TRBJ2-7; no definite D call. The receptor comes from a man aged 25 to 40 in good health. Sequences were obtained from blood. CDR3 nucleotides: TGCGCCAGCAGCTCTTCCTACGAGCAGTACTTC. Protein sequence: CASSSSYEQYF.